The clone carrying this T cell receptor beta chain has a handful of counts. Produced via immunoSEQ multiplex PCR; TCRdb's table is partial and in-frame only. This sample has approximately 500,000 clones, with 60% to 85% found just once. This specimen comes from a study of shared clonotypes between healthy human individuals. CDR1 and CDR2 (germline): WSHSY, SAAADI. CDR3 length: 13 residues. The V gene lost 2 bases and the J gene lost 4 bases, with 6 bases spanning the gap. J is TRBJ1-5 and V is TRBV10-2, with no clear D. Input material: PBMCs. The source is a woman between 40 and 55 years old in good health. Some clones in this sample may be carry-over from other donors' samples. CDR3 loop: CASSENRNQPQHF. The CDR3, as DNA: TGCGCCAGCAGTGAGAACCGGAATCAGCCCCAGCATTTT.